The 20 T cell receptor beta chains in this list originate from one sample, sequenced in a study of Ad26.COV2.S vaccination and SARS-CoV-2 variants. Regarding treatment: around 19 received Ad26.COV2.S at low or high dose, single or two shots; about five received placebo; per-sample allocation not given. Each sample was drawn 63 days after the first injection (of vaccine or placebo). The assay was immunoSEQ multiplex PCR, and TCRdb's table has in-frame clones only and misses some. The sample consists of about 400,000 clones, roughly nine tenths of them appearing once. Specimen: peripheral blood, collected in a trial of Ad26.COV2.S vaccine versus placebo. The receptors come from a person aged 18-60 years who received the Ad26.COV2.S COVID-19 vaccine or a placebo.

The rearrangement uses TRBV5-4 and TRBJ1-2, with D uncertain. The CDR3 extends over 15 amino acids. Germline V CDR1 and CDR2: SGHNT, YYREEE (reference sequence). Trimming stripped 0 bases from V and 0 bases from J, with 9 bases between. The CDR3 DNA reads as TGTGCCAGCAGCTTGGCCAGGTCGGCTAACTATGGCTACACCTTC. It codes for CASSLARSANYGYTF.

The CDR3 loop reads CASSQESQNTEAFF. The DNA for the CDR3 is TGCGCCAGCAGCCAAGAGTCCCAGAACACTGAAGCTTTCTTT. The J gene is TRBJ1-1, the V gene TRBV4-1; D is uncertain. This CDR3 region has 14 residues. Germline CDR1 MGHRA, CDR2 YSYEKL. V shed 0 bases and J shed 1 base, with 6 bases lying between them.

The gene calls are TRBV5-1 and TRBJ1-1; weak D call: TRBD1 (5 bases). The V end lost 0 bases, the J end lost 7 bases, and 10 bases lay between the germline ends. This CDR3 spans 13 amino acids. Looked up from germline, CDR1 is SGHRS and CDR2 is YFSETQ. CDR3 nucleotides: TGCGCCAGCAGCTTGGAGGGGATCGGTGAAGCTTTCTTT. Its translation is CASSLEGIGEAFF.

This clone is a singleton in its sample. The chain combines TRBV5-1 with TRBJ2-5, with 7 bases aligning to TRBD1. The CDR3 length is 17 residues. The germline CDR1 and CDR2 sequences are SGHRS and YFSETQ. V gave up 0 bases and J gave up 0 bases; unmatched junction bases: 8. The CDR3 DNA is TGCGCCAGCAGCTTGGCTCCCTCCGGGACAGACCAAGAGACCCAGTACTTC. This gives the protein CASSLAPSGTDQETQYF.

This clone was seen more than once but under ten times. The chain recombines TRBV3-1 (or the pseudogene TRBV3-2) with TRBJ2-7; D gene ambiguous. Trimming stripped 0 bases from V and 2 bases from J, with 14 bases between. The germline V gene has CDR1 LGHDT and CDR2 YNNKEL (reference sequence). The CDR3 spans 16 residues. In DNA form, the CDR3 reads TGTGCCAGCAGCCAAGATCACCAGTCTCCTACCTACGAGCAGTACTTC. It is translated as CASSQDHQSPTYEQYF.

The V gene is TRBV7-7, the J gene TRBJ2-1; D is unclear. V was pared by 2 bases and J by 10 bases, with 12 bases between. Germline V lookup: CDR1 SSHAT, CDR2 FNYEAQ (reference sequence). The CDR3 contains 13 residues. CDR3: CASSLRLETEQFF. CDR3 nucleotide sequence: TGTGCCAGCAGCTTAAGGTTGGAAACCGAGCAGTTCTTC. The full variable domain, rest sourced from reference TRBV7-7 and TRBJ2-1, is GAGVSQSPRYKVTKRGQDVTLRCDPISSHATLYWYQQALGQGPEFLTYFNYEAQPDKSGLPSDRFSAERPEGSISTLTIQRTEQRDSAMYRCASSLRLETEQFFGPGTRLTVL.

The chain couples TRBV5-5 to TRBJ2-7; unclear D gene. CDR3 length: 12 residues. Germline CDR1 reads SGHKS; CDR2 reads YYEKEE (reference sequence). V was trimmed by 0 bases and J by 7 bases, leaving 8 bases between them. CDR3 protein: CASSLARSEQYF. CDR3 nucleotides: TGTGCCAGCAGCTTGGCCCGGTCTGAGCAGTACTTC.

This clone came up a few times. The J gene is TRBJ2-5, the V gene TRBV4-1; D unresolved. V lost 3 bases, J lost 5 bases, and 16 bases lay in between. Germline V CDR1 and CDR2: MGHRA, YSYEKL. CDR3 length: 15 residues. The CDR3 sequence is CASSHESVGKETQYF. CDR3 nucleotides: TGCGCCAGCAGCCACGAGAGCGTTGGGAAGGAGACCCAGTACTTC.

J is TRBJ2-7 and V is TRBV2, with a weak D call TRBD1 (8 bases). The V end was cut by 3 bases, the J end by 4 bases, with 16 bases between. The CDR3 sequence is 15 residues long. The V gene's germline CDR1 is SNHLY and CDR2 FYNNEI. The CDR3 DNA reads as TGTGCCAGCAGTGAGGGGGGGACAGGTTGGTACGAGCAGTACTTC. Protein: CASSEGGTGWYEQYF.

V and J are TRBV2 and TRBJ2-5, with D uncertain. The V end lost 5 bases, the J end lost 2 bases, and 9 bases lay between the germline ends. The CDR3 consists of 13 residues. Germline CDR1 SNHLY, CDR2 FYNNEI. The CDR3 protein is CASSKGNQETQYF. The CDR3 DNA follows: TGTGCCAGCAGTAAGGGTAATCAAGAGACCCAGTACTTC.

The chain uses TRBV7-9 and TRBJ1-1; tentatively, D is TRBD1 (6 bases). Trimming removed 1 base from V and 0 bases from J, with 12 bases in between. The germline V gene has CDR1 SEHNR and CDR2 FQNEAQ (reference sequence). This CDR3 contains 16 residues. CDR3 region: CASSLGPGALNTEAFF. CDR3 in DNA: TGTGCCAGCAGCTTAGGCCCAGGGGCCTTGAACACTGAAGCTTTCTTT. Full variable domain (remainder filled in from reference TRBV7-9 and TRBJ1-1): DTGVSQNPRHKITKRGQNVTFRCDPISEHNRLYWYRQTLGQGPEFLTYFQNEAQLEKSRLLSDRFSAERPKGSFSTLEIQRTEQGDSAMYLCASSLGPGALNTEAFFGQGTRLTVV.

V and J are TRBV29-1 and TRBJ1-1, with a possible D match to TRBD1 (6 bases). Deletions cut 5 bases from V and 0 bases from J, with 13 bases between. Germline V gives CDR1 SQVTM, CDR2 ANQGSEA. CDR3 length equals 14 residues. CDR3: CSVTPRGLNTEAFF. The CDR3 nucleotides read TGCAGCGTTACGCCCAGGGGATTGAACACTGAAGCTTTCTTT.

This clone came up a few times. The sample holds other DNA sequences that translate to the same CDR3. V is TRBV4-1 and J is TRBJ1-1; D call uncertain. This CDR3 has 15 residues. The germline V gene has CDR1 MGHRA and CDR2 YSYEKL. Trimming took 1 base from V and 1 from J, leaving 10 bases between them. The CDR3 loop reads CASSQVGRGNTEAFF. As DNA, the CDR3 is TGCGCCAGCAGCCAAGTAGGGCGGGGGAACACTGAAGCTTTCTTT.

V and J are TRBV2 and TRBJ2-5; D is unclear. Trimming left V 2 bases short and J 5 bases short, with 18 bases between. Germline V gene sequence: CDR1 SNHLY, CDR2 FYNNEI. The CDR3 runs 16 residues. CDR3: CASSERAFGRVETQYF. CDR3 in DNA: TGTGCCAGCAGTGAAAGGGCCTTCGGTAGGGTGGAGACCCAGTACTTC. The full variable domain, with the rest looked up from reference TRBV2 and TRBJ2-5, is EPEVTQTPSHQVTQMGQEVILRCVPISNHLYFYWYRQILGQKVEFLVSFYNNEISEKSEIFDDQFSVERPDGSNFTLKIRSTKLEDSAMYFCASSERAFGRVETQYFGPGTRLLVL.

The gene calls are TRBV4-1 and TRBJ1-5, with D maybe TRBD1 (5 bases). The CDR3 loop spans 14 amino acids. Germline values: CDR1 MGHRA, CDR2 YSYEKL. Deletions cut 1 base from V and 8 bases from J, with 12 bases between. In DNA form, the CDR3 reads TGCGCCAGCAGCCAAGTAGAGGGGCTGAAGCCCCAGCATTTT. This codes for CASSQVEGLKPQHF.

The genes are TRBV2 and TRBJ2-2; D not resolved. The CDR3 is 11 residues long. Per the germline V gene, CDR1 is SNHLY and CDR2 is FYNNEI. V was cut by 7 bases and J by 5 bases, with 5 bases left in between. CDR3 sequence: CASKGTGELFF. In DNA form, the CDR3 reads TGTGCCAGCAAGGGAACCGGGGAGCTGTTTTTT.

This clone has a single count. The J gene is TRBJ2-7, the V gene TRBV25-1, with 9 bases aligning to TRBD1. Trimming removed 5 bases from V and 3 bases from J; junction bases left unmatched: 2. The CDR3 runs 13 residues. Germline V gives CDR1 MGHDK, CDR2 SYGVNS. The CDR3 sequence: CASSPGQGYEQYF. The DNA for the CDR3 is TGTGCCAGCAGTCCGGGACAGGGCTACGAGCAGTACTTC.

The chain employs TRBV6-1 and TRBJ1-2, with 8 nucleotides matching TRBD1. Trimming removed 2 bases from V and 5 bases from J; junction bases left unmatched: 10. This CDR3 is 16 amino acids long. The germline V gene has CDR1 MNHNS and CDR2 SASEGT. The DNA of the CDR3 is TGTGCCAGCAGTGAAATCAACGGACAGGGCCGATATGGCTACACCTTC. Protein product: CASSEINGQGRYGYTF.

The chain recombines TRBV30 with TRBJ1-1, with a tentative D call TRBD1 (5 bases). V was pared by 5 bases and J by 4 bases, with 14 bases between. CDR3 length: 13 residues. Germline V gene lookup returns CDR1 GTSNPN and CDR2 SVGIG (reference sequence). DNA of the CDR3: TGTGCCTGGGCCCAGGGAGCGGGCACTGAAGCTTTCTTT. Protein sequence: CAWAQGAGTEAFF.

The CDR3 DNA reads as TGTGCCACCAGCAGAGAAGGGGGCGCATTATATAACACTGAAGCTTTCTTT. Protein product: CATSREGGALYNTEAFF. The V and J genes are TRBV15 and TRBJ1-1; 7 bases fit TRBD1. The CDR3 sequence is 17 residues long. V was clipped by 0 bases and J by 2 bases; unmatched bases: 9. Germline CDR1 reads LNHNV; CDR2 reads YYDKDF (reference sequence).